The 10 T cell receptor beta chains below come from one sample, sequenced in a study of T cells after yellow fever vaccination. Using its own MiXCR run on the 5' RACE reads, TCRdb lists one record per CDR3 protein. The sample holds approximately 330,000 distinct CDR3 sequences, about 4% seen once. The sequenced sample was PBMCs, obtained 5 days after the yellow fever booster vaccination. Receptors originate from a man younger than 30 who received the YFV17D yellow fever vaccine.

The chain couples TRBV4-3 to TRBJ1-1; 7 nucleotides match TRBD1. V shed 4 bases, J shed 1 base, and the junction held 6 bases outside the gene matches. The length of the CDR3 is 15 residues. Germline-derived CDR1 and CDR2 are LGHNA and YSLEER. As DNA, the CDR3 is TGCGCCAGCAGCCGGGGGACAGATAGGAACACTGAAGCTTTCTTT. Protein sequence: CASSRGTDRNTEAFF.

The chain couples TRBV9 to TRBJ2-5; TRBD2 matches 12 bases. Germline V gene lookup returns CDR1 SGDLS and CDR2 YYNGEE. V shed 3 bases and J 7 bases; nucleotides not matched to a gene: 13. This CDR3 is built from 17 residues. This chain's CDR3 is CASSGTLGTSGRGTQYF. The CDR3 DNA sequence: TGTGCCAGCAGCGGAACCCTTGGGACTAGCGGGCGTGGGACCCAGTACTTC.

This clonotype has more than one count but fewer than ten. The rearrangement links TRBV5-6 to TRBJ1-1; the match to TRBD1 covers 12 bases. The J segment lost 2 bases and the V segment lost 3 bases, leaving 5 bases of the junction unmatched. This CDR3 contains 16 residues. Germline V gene sequence: CDR1 SGHDT, CDR2 YYEEEE. The CDR3: CASSWDRGQVNTEAFF. The DNA for the CDR3 is TGTGCCAGCAGCTGGGACAGGGGGCAGGTTAACACTGAAGCTTTCTTT. The whole variable domain, filled in from reference TRBV5-6 and TRBJ1-1, reads DAGVTQSPTHLIKTRGQQVTLRCSPKSGHDTVSWYQQALGQGPQFIFQYYEEEERQRGNFPDRFSGHQFPNYSSELNVNALLLGDSALYLCASSWDRGQVNTEAFFGQGTRLTVV.

The V call is TRBV20-1, the J call TRBJ2-4; D may be TRBD1 (7 bases). Germline V gene data show CDR1 as DFQATT and CDR2 as SNEGSKA (reference sequence). The length of the CDR3 is 13 residues. The V gene lost 3 bases and the J gene lost 8 bases, with 14 bases spanning the gap. The CDR3 spells CSASGGTVDIQYF. The DNA of the CDR3 is TGCAGTGCTAGTGGGGGGACAGTGGACATTCAGTACTTC.

The chain joins TRBV7-2 to TRBJ2-1, with TRBD2 identical over 7 bases. V lost 0 bases and J lost 7; bases outside the gene matches: 6. Germline lookup yields CDR1 SGHTA and CDR2 FQGNSA. This CDR3 contains 15 residues. For the CDR3, the DNA is TGTGCCAGCAGCTTAGCGCTTTCTAGCGGTAATGAGCAGTTCTTC. This gives the protein CASSLALSSGNEQFF. Full variable domain (missing parts from reference TRBV7-2 and TRBJ2-1): GAGVSQSPSNKVTEKGKDVELRCDPISGHTALYWYRQSLGQGLEFLIYFQGNSAPDKSGLPSDRFSAERTGGSVSTLTIQRTQQEDSAVYLCASSLALSSGNEQFFGPGTRLTVL.

The sample holds a few counts of this clonotype. This rearrangement joins TRBV20-1 to TRBJ2-1; 8 nucleotides agree with TRBD2. The V and J ends lost 4 bases and 7 bases, in that order; junction bases with no gene match: 9. CDR1 is DFQATT and CDR2 is SNEGSKA in the germline V gene (reference sequence). The CDR3 contains 14 residues. The CDR3 DNA is TGCAGTGCTATTTTAAGCGGGGGACCGAATGAGCAGTTCTTC. Translating gives CSAILSGGPNEQFF.

The sample holds a few counts of this clonotype. The DNA for the CDR3 is TGTGCCAGCAGTTCTCTGACTAGGGGCTCCTACAATGAGCAGTTCTTC. It specifies CASSSLTRGSYNEQFF. The J gene is TRBJ2-1, the V gene TRBV27; D possibly corresponds to TRBD2 (6 bases). This CDR3 has 16 amino acids. CDR1 and CDR2 from the germline V gene are MNHEY and SMNVEV (reference sequence). V lost 4 bases to trimming and J lost 0 bases, with 13 bases between them.

V is TRBV7-9 and J is TRBJ2-3; D is unresolved. Germline CDR1 and CDR2: SEHNR and FQNEAQ (reference sequence). The CDR3 has 17 amino acids. Trimming removed 2 bases at V and 4 bases at J, with 19 bases between. CDR3 sequence reads: CASSLMSLGSYADTQYF. For the CDR3, the DNA is TGTGCCAGCAGCTTAATGTCCCTCGGTAGTTATGCAGATACGCAGTATTTT.

Only a few counts were recorded for this clonotype. This chain joins TRBV10-3 and TRBJ2-1; perhaps TRBD2 as D (5 bases). Germline CDR1 and CDR2: ENHRY and SYGVKD. The CDR3 is 13 amino acids. Trimming pared 10 bases from V and 4 bases from J, leaving 14 bases between. CDR3 sequence: CATTPDFYNEQFF. The CDR3 DNA follows: TGTGCCACCACACCGGACTTTTACAATGAGCAGTTCTTC.

The sample holds a few counts of this clonotype. This rearrangement joins TRBV5-1 to TRBJ2-5; TRBD2 matches 7 bases. V lost 7 bases to trimming and J lost 0 bases; unmatched junction nucleotides: 9. The germline V gene has CDR1 SGHRS and CDR2 YFSETQ. The CDR3 sequence is 15 residues long. The CDR3 DNA reads as TGCGCCAGCGCCCCACTAGCGACGTACCAAGAGACCCAGTACTTC. This translates into CASAPLATYQETQYF.